A single sample gave rise to the 8 T cell receptor beta chains below, sequenced in a study of shared clonotypes between healthy human individuals. The repertoire was sequenced with immunoSEQ multiplex PCR; TCRdb's copy has only in-frame clones and lacks some. The data show about 680,000 clones, around 72% seen once. The sample taken for sequencing was memory CD4+ T cells sorted from blood. Subset in this sample: CD45RA-negative fraction. The receptors shown here come from a woman younger than 45 in good health.

The gene calls are TRBV29-1 and TRBJ2-7; 8 bases fit TRBD2. V lost 1 base and J lost 3; bases outside the gene matches: 5. Germline V gene lookup returns CDR1 SQVTM and CDR2 ANQGSEA. CDR3 length: 14 residues. In DNA, the CDR3 is TGCAGCGTTGAAGTAGCGGGGCTTGGCTACGAGCAGTACTTC. It encodes CSVEVAGLGYEQYF.

This clone appeared a few times. This CDR3 is also generated by other DNA sequences in the sample. The chain combines TRBV5-1 with TRBJ1-3, with TRBD1 matching over 9 bases. This CDR3 contains 15 residues. Looked up from germline, CDR1 is SGHRS and CDR2 is YFSETQ. The J segment lost 7 bases and the V segment lost 0 bases, leaving 5 bases of the junction unmatched. CDR3 loop: CASSLGDRDGNTIYF. DNA for the CDR3: TGCGCCAGCAGCTTGGGGGACAGGGATGGGAACACCATATATTTT.

The V call is TRBV5-4, the J call TRBJ2-5, with D tentatively TRBD2 (6 bases). V was clipped by 9 bases and J by 0 bases, with 9 bases between them. The germline V gene encodes CDR1 SGHNT and CDR2 YYREEE (reference sequence). This CDR3 contains 12 residues. Written as DNA, the CDR3 is TGTGCCACTGGGGACTACCAAGAGACCCAGTACTTC. It codes for CATGDYQETQYF.

This chain links TRBV19 with TRBJ1-5, with a tentative D call TRBD1 (6 bases). CDR3 length: 13 amino acids. Germline CDR1 reads LNHDA; CDR2 reads SQIVND (reference sequence). Trimming removed 6 bases from V and 7 bases from J, with 13 bases in between. CDR3 nucleotide sequence: TGTGCCAGTAGCACAGGGATTTTACAGCCCCAGCATTTT. The encoded protein is CASSTGILQPQHF.

This clone was observed a handful of times. V gene TRBV28 combines with J gene TRBJ1-2, with 12 bases fitting TRBD1. V shed 6 bases, J shed 0 bases, and the junction held 11 bases outside the gene matches. This CDR3 contains 18 residues. CDR1 and CDR2 (germline): MDHEN, SYDVKM. In DNA form, the CDR3 reads TGTGCCAGCAGCACACCCGGGACAGGGGGCCGAGCTAACTATGGCTACACCTTC. It yields the protein CASSTPGTGGRANYGYTF.

CDR3 sequence (DNA): TGCGCCAGCAGCTTGGTTCCAGGGGGCAATGAGCAGTTCTTC. Translation: CASSLVPGGNEQFF. The chain links TRBV5-1 to TRBJ2-1; TRBD1 aligns across 7 bases. J lost 6 bases, V lost 0 bases, and 3 bases had no gene match. Germline-derived CDR1 and CDR2 are SGHRS and YFSETQ. The CDR3 is made up of 14 amino acids.

This clone has just a few counts. The chain links TRBV15 to TRBJ2-5; D not certain. Trimming took off 1 base at V and 5 bases at J, with 5 bases between the two ends. The CDR3 is 12 amino acids. Looked up from germline, CDR1 is LNHNV and CDR2 is YYDKDF (reference sequence). The CDR3: CATSRGLETQYF. The CDR3 DNA reads as TGTGCCACCAGCAGAGGACTGGAGACCCAGTACTTC.

This chain links TRBV5-1 with TRBJ2-5, with D perhaps being TRBD1 or TRBD2 (5 bases each). V was cut by 5 bases and J by 2 bases, with 10 bases left in between. Germline values: CDR1 SGHRS, CDR2 YFSETQ. The CDR3 has 13 residues. CDR3 sequence (DNA): TGCGCCAGCAGTTGGGACGGACAAGAGACCCAGTACTTC. Translated: CASSWDGQETQYF. Using reference TRBV5-1 and TRBJ2-5 for the parts outside the CDR3, the full variable domain is KAGVTQTPRYLIKTRGQQVTLSCSPISGHRSVSWYQQTPGQGLQFLFEYFSETQRNKGNFPGRFSGRQFSNSRSEMNVSTLELGDSALYLCASSWDGQETQYFGPGTRLLVL.